This TCR beta chain was captured by sequencing in a study of shared clonotypes between healthy human individuals. Libraries were prepared by immunoSEQ multiplex PCR; TCRdb keeps only in-frame clonotypes and omits some of them. This repertoire shows roughly 2.4 million clones, under 97% found once; its top ten account for 0.1% to 0.15%. Study-wide points: The sharing of 5% to 6.5% of naive CD4 clonotypes was seen across several donors. Some clonotypes were shared by all four sorted-subset donors, while others were not shared. The non-shared ones had lower generation probabilities than the shared ones.

As to this clone: Its antigen is unidentified.

In germline, CDR1 is MDHEN, CDR2 SYDVKM. The length of the CDR3 is 12 residues. Deletions cut 3 bases from V and 7 bases from J, with 6 bases between. Sequenced sample: naive CD4+ T cells sorted from blood. The subset is: CD45RA+ positively selected. The rearrangement links TRBV28 to TRBJ2-2; maybe TRBD2 (5 bases). The receptor comes from a man aged 18 to 29 in good health. The CDR3 nucleotides are TGTGCCAGCAGTTTGAGGGTCGGGGAGCTGTTTTTT. Its protein is CASSLRVGELFF.